This entry concerns a single TCR beta chain. Its antigen is currently unknown. Three rounds of nested PCR, following a modified ARM-PCR protocol, produced the TCRbeta library. A single record per CDR3 protein comes from TCRdb applying MiXCR to the multiplex PCR reads. The table shows around 99,000 distinct CDR3 sequences, with 75% occurring only once. This sample's RNA came from whole unsorted tissue. Germline V lookup: CDR1 SGHAT, CDR2 FQNNGV. V shed 0 bases and J shed 10 bases, with 10 bases lying between them. The CDR3 is 14 residues long. The sample originates from a study of tumor and adjacent non-tumor tissue in lung cancer. Looking at the study overall: Histology: 12 adenocarcinoma, a couple of squamous cell carcinoma, 1 small cell lung cancer. Study-wide points: Top 100 clones took a larger repertoire share in normal lung. Significantly higher TCR diversity was found in tumor than normal lung.

This chain connects TRBV11-2 to TRBJ1-6; D unresolved. Sequencing input: lung tumor tissue. This TCR was recovered from a woman aged 60-70 years with non-small cell lung cancer. DNA of the CDR3: TGTGCCAGCAGCTTAGACCCATGGCCCTCACCCCTCCACTTT. It yields the protein CASSLDPWPSPLHF.